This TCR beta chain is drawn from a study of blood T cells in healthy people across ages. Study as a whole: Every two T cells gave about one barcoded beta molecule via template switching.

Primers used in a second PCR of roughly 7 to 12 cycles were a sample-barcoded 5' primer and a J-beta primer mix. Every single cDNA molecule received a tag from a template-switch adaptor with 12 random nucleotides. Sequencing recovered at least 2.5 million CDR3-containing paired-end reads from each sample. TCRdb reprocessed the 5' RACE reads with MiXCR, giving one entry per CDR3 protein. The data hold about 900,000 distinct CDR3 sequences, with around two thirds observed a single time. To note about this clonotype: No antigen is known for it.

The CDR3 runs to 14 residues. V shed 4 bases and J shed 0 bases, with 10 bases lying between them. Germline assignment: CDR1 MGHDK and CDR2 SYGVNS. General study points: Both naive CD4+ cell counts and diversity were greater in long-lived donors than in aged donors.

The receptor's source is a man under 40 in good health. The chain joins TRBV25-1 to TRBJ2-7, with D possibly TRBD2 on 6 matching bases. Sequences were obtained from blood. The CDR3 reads CASSGDSSSYEQYF. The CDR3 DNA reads TGTGCCAGCAGTGGGGACTCCAGCTCCTACGAGCAGTACTTC.